The 3 T cell receptor beta chains presented below share a single source sample, sequenced in a study of T cells after yellow fever vaccination. TCRdb re-called the 5' RACE reads with MiXCR, one entry per CDR3 protein. The sample includes approximately 260,000 distinct CDR3 sequences, around 4.9% of them seen just once. This sample comprised CD4+ T cells sorted from PBMCs, obtained on the day of the yellow fever booster vaccination. The receptors shown here come from a man between 18 and 29 years old who received the YFV17D yellow fever vaccine.

This clonotype came up a few times. The chain joins TRBV6-5 to TRBJ2-1, with D unclear. This CDR3 spans 12 amino acids. The V end was cut by 4 bases, the J end by 7 bases, with 8 bases between. Germline CDR1 reads MNHEY; CDR2 reads SVGAGI. DNA of the CDR3: TGTGCCAGCAGTTCCTGGCGAAATGAGCAGTTCTTC. As protein: CASSSWRNEQFF.

The V and J genes are TRBV18 and TRBJ2-7; D is unclear. CDR1 is KGHSH and CDR2 is LQKENI in the germline V gene. The CDR3 is 12 residues long. V was pared by 6 bases and J by 3 bases, with 9 bases between. In DNA form, the CDR3 reads TGTGCCAGCTCCCTCAATAACTACGAGCAGTACTTC. This codes for CASSLNNYEQYF.

This clonotype appeared a few times. The CDR3 sequence is CAISELGEREKLFF. The CDR3 DNA sequence: TGTGCCATCAGTGAGTTAGGCGAGAGGGAAAAACTGTTTTTT. The V and J genes are TRBV10-3 and TRBJ1-4; unclear D gene. The CDR3 spans 14 residues. V gave up 1 base and J gave up 8 bases, with 11 bases separating them. Germline V lookup: CDR1 ENHRY, CDR2 SYGVKD.